The 22 T cell receptor beta chains listed next were all sequenced from one sample in a study of blood T cells in healthy people across ages. A second PCR, run for roughly 7 to 11 cycles, used a sample-barcoded 5' primer plus a J-beta primer mix. TCRdb used MiXCR to reprocess the 5' RACE reads, holding one entry per CDR3 protein. The sample includes about 1.5 million distinct CDR3 sequences, approximately 42% of them seen just once. The sequencing sample was made of blood. Receptors were obtained from a young woman in good health.

This clonotype occurred once. The V call is TRBV5-4, the J call TRBJ1-2; TRBD1 aligns across 8 bases. J was trimmed by 4 bases and V by 4 bases; bases with no gene match: 6. This CDR3 comprises 14 residues. Germline V gene data show CDR1 as SGHNT and CDR2 as YYREEE (reference sequence). CDR3 sequence (DNA): TGTGCCAGCAGCGATAGGGACAGGAGCTATGGCTACACCTTC. This sequence encodes CASSDRDRSYGYTF.

The chain carries TRBV18 and TRBJ2-7, with D possibly being TRBD2 (6 bases). Looked up from germline, CDR1 is KGHSH and CDR2 is LQKENI. The CDR3 runs to 15 residues. V was shortened by 1 base and J by 7 bases, with 17 bases between the two germline ends. CDR3 loop: CASSPRPGASNEQYF. CDR3 DNA: TGTGCCAGCTCACCACGACCGGGAGCAAGCAATGAGCAGTACTTC.

This clonotype has a handful of counts. CDR3: CASSPGRAEYGYTF. Here the CDR3 DNA reads TGTGCCAGCTCACCTGGAAGGGCAGAATATGGCTACACCTTC. The rearrangement uses TRBV18 and TRBJ1-2; D unresolved. Trimming took off 3 bases at V and 5 bases at J, with 13 bases between the two ends. The germline V gene encodes CDR1 KGHSH and CDR2 LQKENI. The CDR3 extends over 14 amino acids. The entire variable domain, with the rest obtained from reference TRBV18 and TRBJ1-2, is as follows: NAGVMQNPRHLVRRRGQEARLRCSPMKGHSHVYWYRQLPEEGLKFMVYLQKENIIDESGMPKERFSAEFPKEGPSILRIQQVVRGDSAAYFCASSPGRAEYGYTFGSGTRLTVV.

The V call is TRBV4-3, the J call TRBJ2-2; no clear D gene. V shed 4 bases and J shed 2 bases, with 14 bases lying between them. The CDR3 contains 16 residues. From germline, CDR1 is LGHNA and CDR2 YSLEER. CDR3 nucleotides: TGCGCCAGCAGCCGAGAACCCGACACAAACACCGGGGAGCTGTTTTTT. Translation gives CASSREPDTNTGELFF.

This clonotype was found a few times. The gene calls are TRBV7-2 and TRBJ2-5; D is uncertain. V lost 0 bases, J lost 5 bases, and 7 bases lay in between. The V gene's germline CDR1 is SGHTA and CDR2 FQGNSA. CDR3 length: 13 residues. The CDR3 DNA is TGTGCCAGCAGCTTAGCCTCCGCCGAGACCCAGTACTTC. This gives the protein CASSLASAETQYF.

The table lists this clonotype with a few counts. The CDR3 region is CASSQDPQTSNEQFF. The CDR3 DNA reads as TGTGCCAGCAGCCAAGATCCACAGACTAGCAATGAGCAGTTCTTC. This chain connects TRBV3-1 to TRBJ2-1; D is perhaps TRBD2 (6 bases). The CDR3 consists of 15 residues. Trimming took off 0 bases at V and 6 bases at J, with 12 bases between the two ends. The germline gives CDR1 LGHDT, CDR2 YNNKEL (reference sequence).

This sequence joins TRBV3-1 and TRBJ2-7; D is undetermined. V was trimmed by 0 bases and J by 7 bases, leaving 13 bases between them. The germline CDR1 and CDR2 sequences are LGHDT and YNNKEL (reference sequence). This CDR3 spans 14 amino acids. The CDR3 DNA is TGTGCCAGCAGCCAAGATGACAATTACAATGAGCAGTACTTC. It encodes CASSQDDNYNEQYF.

This chain connects TRBV7-2 to TRBJ2-3, with D perhaps TRBD1 (6 bases). This CDR3 region has 16 residues. The V gene's germline CDR1 is SGHTA and CDR2 FQGNSA. The ends were cut back, 3 bases at V and 4 bases at J, with 17 bases in the middle. CDR3 in DNA: TGTGCCAGCAGCTTGTACCGGGCCCCAGGGGCAGATACGCAGTATTTT. It specifies CASSLYRAPGADTQYF. Using reference TRBV7-2 and TRBJ2-3 for the parts outside the CDR3, the full variable domain is GAGVSQSPSNKVTEKGKDVELRCDPISGHTALYWYRQSLGQGLEFLIYFQGNSAPDKSGLPSDRFSAERTGGSVSTLTIQRTQQEDSAVYLCASSLYRAPGADTQYFGPGTRLTVL.

This chain uses TRBV4-1 with TRBJ2-1; D remains unclear. The end of the DNA is better explained by TRBJ2-7, so the J call may be wrong. This CDR3 contains 15 residues. Germline V CDR1 and CDR2: MGHRA, YSYEKL. The CDR3 bases are TGCGCCAGCAGCCCCGCCCTCGACGGGTTTGGCGAGCAGTACTTC. Amino acids: CASSPALDGFGEQYF.

The V call is TRBV10-3, the J call TRBJ2-1; TRBD2 agrees at 13 bases. Per germline, CDR1 ENHRY and CDR2 SYGVKD. The CDR3 consists of 16 residues. Unmatched junction bases numbered 5, after V lost 5 bases and J lost 4 bases. CDR3 protein: CAISLTSGRYYNEQFF. The CDR3 region has the DNA TGTGCCATCAGTTTGACTAGCGGGAGGTATTACAATGAGCAGTTCTTC.

The CDR3 DNA reads as TGCAGTGCTAGACTGGGGATGGAAACCTACGAGCAGTACTTC. It is translated as CSARLGMETYEQYF. This sequence joins TRBV20-1 and TRBJ2-7; D is undetermined. The V gene's germline CDR1 is DFQATT and CDR2 SNEGSKA (reference sequence). The CDR3 runs to 14 residues. Trimming removed 2 bases from V and 2 bases from J, with 13 bases in between.

This clonotype was picked up a small number of times. The chain joins TRBV21-1 to TRBJ2-7; the table's D call of TRBD1 was not tested on the DNA. TRBV21-1 is assigned pseudogene status. This CDR3 has 14 amino acids. This CDR3 is CASKIDRASVGQYF. CDR3 coding DNA: TGTGCCAGCAAAATTGACAGGGCCAGCGTGGGGCAGTACTTC.

This clonotype was seen more than once but under ten times. The chain combines TRBV6-5 with TRBJ1-1; 9 nucleotides match TRBD1. This CDR3 spans 13 amino acids. Per the germline V gene, CDR1 is MNHEY and CDR2 is SVGAGI. V was clipped by 5 bases and J by 4 bases; unmatched bases: 2. The CDR3 loop reads CASSRTGATEAFF. The CDR3 DNA reads as TGTGCCAGCAGTCGGACAGGGGCCACTGAAGCTTTCTTT.

This clonotype has just a few counts. J is TRBJ2-1 and V is TRBV14; weak D call: TRBD2 (6 bases). Deletions cut 6 bases from V and 5 bases from J, with 11 bases between. Per the germline V gene, CDR1 is SGHDN and CDR2 is FVKESK. The CDR3 covers 13 residues. CDR3 in DNA: TGTGCCAGCAGGTTCGGGGGTCACAATGAGCAGTTCTTC. This translates into CASRFGGHNEQFF.

The sample holds a few counts of this clonotype. The V gene is TRBV6-6, the J gene TRBJ1-2; 7 bases align to TRBD1. Trimming cost V 2 bases and J 7 bases; bases outside gene matches: 1. This CDR3 contains 12 residues. The V gene's germline CDR1 is MNHNY and CDR2 SVGAGI (reference sequence). As DNA, the CDR3 is TGTGCCAGCAGTTACCCAGGGGGTGGCTACACCTTC. Protein: CASSYPGGGYTF.

The chain has TRBV12-3 or TRBV12-4 and TRBJ1-2, with D possibly being TRBD1 (5 bases). This CDR3 is 11 amino acids long. V lost 7 bases to trimming and J lost 5 bases, with 8 bases between them. CDR3 in amino acids: CASKKGYGYTF. CDR3 bases: TGTGCCAGCAAAAAGGGGTATGGCTACACCTTC.

Worth noting for this clonotype: One end of the junction fails to match germline, which may point to a read error. This chain joins TRBV4-3 and TRBJ1-1, with unresolved D. CDR1 is LGHNA, CDR2 YSLEER, per germline. The CDR3 is 16 amino acids. In DNA form, the CDR3 reads TGCGCCAACAGCCAAGATCTGGCGGGGATCGGCAATGAAGCTTTCTTT. It is translated as CANSQDLAGIGNEAFF.

The chain combines TRBV15 with TRBJ2-1, with 8 bases matching TRBD2. The CDR3 totals 13 residues. V trimming: 0 bases; J trimming: 12 bases; junction bases outside the gene matches: 4. CDR1 is LNHNV and CDR2 is YYDKDF in the germline V gene (reference sequence). The DNA of the CDR3 is TGTGCCACCAGCAGAGATCATGCGGGGGGGCAGTTCTTC. Amino acid sequence: CATSRDHAGGQFF. Full variable domain (outside the CDR3, taken from reference TRBV15 and TRBJ2-1): DAMVIQNPRYQVTQFGKPVTLSCSQTLNHNVMYWYQQKSSQAPKLLFHYYDKDFNNEADTPDNFQSRRPNTSFCFLDIRSPGLGDTAMYLCATSRDHAGGQFFGPGTRLTVL.

This rearrangement joins TRBV29-1 to TRBJ1-1, with D tentatively TRBD1 (5 bases). The CDR3 sequence is 12 residues long. Germline assignment: CDR1 SQVTM and CDR2 ANQGSEA. Trimming cost V 4 bases and J 5 bases, with 11 bases left between them. The CDR3 loop reads CSVARQGTEAFF. CDR3 sequence (DNA): TGCAGCGTTGCCAGGCAGGGAACTGAAGCTTTCTTT.

The chain links TRBV27 to TRBJ1-5, with 11 positions matching TRBD1. The CDR3 totals 15 residues. V gave up 3 bases and J gave up 7 bases; unmatched junction bases: 5. Germline values: CDR1 MNHEY, CDR2 SMNVEV (reference sequence). The CDR3, as DNA: TGTGCCAGCAGTTTCTCGGGACAGGGGGACCAGCCCCAGCATTTT. This codes for CASSFSGQGDQPQHF.

The V gene is TRBV4-1, the J gene TRBJ1-1; possible D gene TRBD1, 6 bases. Between the trimmed V and J ends, which lost 5 bases and 1 base, there was a span of 17 bases. Germline CDR1 reads MGHRA; CDR2 reads YSYEKL. The CDR3 is 16 residues long. The DNA of the CDR3 is TGCGCCAGCAGCGCACTTGGGGGGGCAAGGAACACTGAAGCTTTCTTT. Its protein is CASSALGGARNTEAFF.

A few counts support this clonotype. The rearrangement uses TRBV4-1 and TRBJ1-1; weak D call: TRBD1 (5 bases). This CDR3 is 17 amino acids long. V was trimmed by 1 base and J by 3 bases, leaving 18 bases between them. Germline CDR1 and CDR2: MGHRA and YSYEKL. The CDR3 protein is CASSQVMGIGGDTEAFF. In DNA, the CDR3 is TGCGCCAGCAGCCAAGTTATGGGGATTGGGGGTGACACTGAAGCTTTCTTT.